A single sample is the source of the 31 T cell receptor beta chains below, sequenced in a study of beta chain features in type 1 diabetes. Findings and limits, study-wide: TCRB CDR3 length was moderately but significantly reduced in all four CD4+ subsets of Type 1 diabetes patients.

The whole isolated RNA underwent reverse transcription, so sequencing captured expressed TCRB transcripts. Generated by immunoSEQ multiplex PCR, the TCRdb table keeps only in-frame clones and is missing some. The data show hundreds of thousands of clones, 7% to 10% seen once. No antigen has been assigned to these receptors. The sample consisted of central memory CD4+ T cells from blood. The receptor set was obtained from a man aged 25-40 years with type 1 diabetes.

A few counts support this clone. The chain carries TRBV6-4 and TRBJ2-1; D tentatively reads TRBD1 or TRBD2 (5 bases each). CDR1 and CDR2 from the germline V gene are MRHNA and SNTAGT. The CDR3 spans 15 residues. V lost 6 bases, J lost 8 bases, and 20 bases lay in between. The CDR3: CASRSGTPRLHEQFF. As DNA, the CDR3 is TGTGCCAGCAGATCCGGGACGCCCAGGCTCCATGAGCAGTTCTTC.

This chain links TRBV7-9 with TRBJ1-1, with D perhaps TRBD1 (5 bases). Trimming took 11 bases from V and 1 from J, leaving 17 bases between them. The CDR3 sequence is 14 residues long. Germline V gives CDR1 SEHNR, CDR2 FQNEAQ (reference sequence). CDR3 coding DNA: TGTGCCGGCCGGGCCGGGACGGGGAACACTGAAGCTTTCTTT. It specifies CAGRAGTGNTEAFF.

The rearrangement links TRBV9 to TRBJ1-4; 7 bases line up with TRBD1. This CDR3 contains 14 residues. From germline, CDR1 is SGDLS and CDR2 YYNGEE. With 4 bases clipped from V and 7 bases from J, the junction kept 7 bases outside the gene matches. The CDR3 DNA sequence: TGTGCCAGCAGCTCGGGACAGATGGGTGAAAAACTGTTTTTT. It specifies CASSSGQMGEKLFF.

There are a few counts of this clone. The CDR3 nucleotides read TGCGCCAGCAGCAGGGAGGACTCCTATAATTCACCCCTCCACTTT. This gives the protein CASSREDSYNSPLHF. V is TRBV4-1 and J is TRBJ1-6, with D unresolved. Trimming removed 5 bases from V and 0 bases from J, with 8 bases in between. Germline CDR1 and CDR2: MGHRA and YSYEKL. The CDR3 length is 15 residues.

The genes are TRBV10-3 and TRBJ1-2, with TRBD1 matching over 7 bases. The CDR3 totals 13 residues. Germline V gene data show CDR1 as ENHRY and CDR2 as SYGVKD. Unmatched junction bases numbered 8, after V lost 10 bases and J lost 3 bases. The CDR3 here is CATRTGGDYGYTF. CDR3 nucleotides: TGTGCCACACGGACAGGTGGGGACTATGGCTACACCTTC.

This clone has a handful of counts. The rearrangement uses TRBV15 and TRBJ1-2, with TRBD1 identical over 7 bases. Germline V gene data show CDR1 as LNHNV and CDR2 as YYDKDF (reference sequence). The CDR3 is made up of 17 amino acids. The V segment lost 2 bases and the J segment 5 bases; nucleotides outside the gene matches: 14. Here the CDR3 reads CATSRSHSTGHRYGYTF. The CDR3 bases are TGTGCCACCAGCAGATCCCATTCGACAGGGCATAGATATGGCTACACCTTC.

The chain couples TRBV7-9 to TRBJ2-3; 7 bases are a match to TRBD2. This CDR3 has 15 residues. Germline CDR1 is SEHNR and CDR2 is FQNEAQ (reference sequence). The J segment lost 1 base and the V segment lost 2 bases, leaving 3 bases of the junction unmatched. CDR3 residues: CASSLRTRGTDTQYF. The CDR3 DNA reads as TGTGCCAGCAGCTTACGGACTAGAGGCACAGATACGCAGTATTTT.

This clone came up a few times. The chain employs TRBV30 and TRBJ1-2; D may be TRBD1 (6 bases). The CDR3 has 14 residues. Germline CDR1 and CDR2: GTSNPN and SVGIG (reference sequence). The V and J ends lost 0 bases and 7 bases respectively, with 15 bases between them. The CDR3 region has the DNA TGTGCCTGGAGTGTGGAAACCAGGGGCACTGGCTACACCTTC. Translation: CAWSVETRGTGYTF.

This chain uses TRBV9 with TRBJ1-4, with D hard to call. Germline V gene data show CDR1 as SGDLS and CDR2 as YYNGEE. V was trimmed by 0 bases and J by 5 bases, leaving 11 bases between them. This CDR3 spans 15 amino acids. CDR3 bases: TGTGCCAGCAGCGTAGAGGGCCTGCCAAATGAAAAACTGTTTTTT. Translating it yields CASSVEGLPNEKLFF.

This clone appeared a few times. This sample includes further DNA sequences coding for the same CDR3. The chain is built from TRBV4-3 and TRBJ1-1, with D unclear. In germline, CDR1 is LGHNA, CDR2 YSLEER. Trimming shortened V by 0 bases and J by 3 bases, and 5 bases separated the two germline ends. The CDR3 extends over 13 amino acids. CDR3 nucleotides: TGCGCCAGCAGCCAAGAGCGGGACACTGAAGCTTTCTTT. It codes for CASSQERDTEAFF.

This chain joins TRBV7-8 and TRBJ2-3, with a possible D match to TRBD1 (6 bases). Germline CDR1 reads SGHVS; CDR2 reads FQNEAQ. CDR3 length equals 13 residues. With 5 bases removed from V and 11 bases from J, the gap between germline ends came to 17 bases. The CDR3 reads CASSEDLGQKQYF. In DNA, the CDR3 is TGTGCCAGCAGCGAAGACCTCGGACAGAAGCAGTATTTT.

The chain carries TRBV2 and TRBJ2-6, with 7 nucleotides matching TRBD1. The trim removed 6 bases at V and 0 bases at J, leaving 5 bases unmatched. The CDR3 spans 16 residues. CDR1 is SNHLY and CDR2 is FYNNEI in the germline V gene. Here the CDR3 DNA reads TGTGCCAGCAGGGGGGACAGTCGCTCTGGGGCCAACGTCCTGACTTTC. Translating gives CASRGDSRSGANVLTF.

The genes are TRBV7-9 and TRBJ2-3, with D possibly matching TRBD2 (7 bases). The V and J ends lost 4 bases and 4 bases respectively, with 15 bases between them. The CDR3 loop spans 15 amino acids. Looked up from germline, CDR1 is SEHNR and CDR2 is FQNEAQ (reference sequence). CDR3 in amino acids: CASSSSVGGADTQYF. In DNA form, the CDR3 reads TGTGCCAGCAGCTCCTCGGTAGGGGGGGCAGATACGCAGTATTTT.

The chain uses TRBV7-8 and TRBJ2-2; tentatively, D is TRBD1 (6 bases). The CDR3 is 15 amino acids. With 5 bases removed from V and 5 bases from J, the gap between germline ends came to 15 bases. Germline V gives CDR1 SGHVS, CDR2 FQNEAQ. This chain's CDR3 is CASSIDRQNTGELFF. The CDR3 nucleotides read TGTGCCAGCAGCATAGACAGGCAAAATACCGGGGAGCTGTTTTTT. Full variable domain (outside the CDR3, taken from reference TRBV7-8 and TRBJ2-2): GAGVSQSPRYKVAKRGQDVALRCDPISGHVSLFWYQQALGQGPEFLTYFQNEAQLDKSGLPSDRFFAERPEGSVSTLKIQRTQQEDSAVYLCASSIDRQNTGELFFGEGSRLTVL.

The chain carries TRBV4-3 and TRBJ1-6; a possible D gene is TRBD1 (6 bases). V lost 4 bases, J lost 7 bases, and 17 bases lay in between. The length of the CDR3 is 16 residues. Germline lookup yields CDR1 LGHNA and CDR2 YSLEER. CDR3 in amino acids: CASSLLMVGANSPLHF. The CDR3 DNA is TGCGCCAGCAGCCTTTTAATGGTGGGGGCCAATTCACCCCTCCACTTT.

This clone has just a few counts. V and J are TRBV5-1 and TRBJ2-3, with 7 bases fitting TRBD1. Germline values: CDR1 SGHRS, CDR2 YFSETQ. The CDR3 has 14 residues. V lost 5 bases, J lost 3 bases, and 6 bases stayed unmatched. The CDR3 sequence is CASRTGSLTDTQYF. The CDR3 DNA reads TGCGCCAGCAGGACAGGGAGTTTGACAGATACGCAGTATTTT.

CDR3 DNA: TGTGCCAGCAGTGAAACGGGGGGCACAGAAAAACTGTTTTTT. Translating gives CASSETGGTEKLFF. The genes are TRBV25-1 and TRBJ1-4; maybe TRBD1 (6 bases). Trimming pared 2 bases from V and 8 bases from J, leaving 12 bases between. Germline V gives CDR1 MGHDK, CDR2 SYGVNS. The CDR3 extends over 14 amino acids.

The chain combines TRBV7-8 with TRBJ2-1; possible D gene TRBD2, 6 bases. CDR3 length: 13 residues. CDR1 SGHVS and CDR2 FQNEAQ come from the germline V gene. V was cut by 3 bases and J by 5 bases, with 8 bases left in between. The DNA of the CDR3 is TGTGCCAGCAGCTTCGGGGAGGACAATGAGCAGTTCTTC. It specifies CASSFGEDNEQFF.

This sequence joins TRBV7-2 and TRBJ1-4; D is possibly TRBD1 (5 bases). The ends were cut back, 5 bases at V and 15 bases at J, with 19 bases in the middle. The CDR3 is 13 residues long. Germline V lookup: CDR1 SGHTA, CDR2 FQGNSA. CDR3 residues: CASSPSSLGTVFF. DNA for the CDR3: TGTGCCAGCAGCCCCTCTTCCTTGGGGACGGTGTTTTTT.

This clone was observed a few times. The chain joins TRBV18 to TRBJ1-5; 11 bases are shared with TRBD1. This CDR3 spans 16 amino acids. Per germline, CDR1 KGHSH and CDR2 LQKENI. J was trimmed by 5 bases and V by 4 bases; bases with no gene match: 7. The CDR3 coding sequence is TGTGCCAGCTCACTCACCCCGGGACAGGGGGATCAGCCCCAGCATTTT. Translating it yields CASSLTPGQGDQPQHF.

The chain combines TRBV20-1 with TRBJ2-3; possible D gene TRBD2, 6 bases. Germline CDR1 reads DFQATT; CDR2 reads SNEGSKA (reference sequence). CDR3 length equals 11 residues. CDR3 amino acids: CSHSGADTQYF. The CDR3 nucleotides are TGCAGCCATAGCGGTGCAGATACGCAGTATTTT.

This chain links TRBV7-8 with TRBJ1-4; D unclear. Germline loops: CDR1 SGHVS, CDR2 FQNEAQ. V dropped 5 bases and J dropped 5 bases, with 9 bases sitting between them. The CDR3 totals 13 residues. The CDR3 nucleotides are TGTGCCAGCAGCCTACAACCAAATGAAAAACTGTTTTTT. Amino acids: CASSLQPNEKLFF.

The gene calls are TRBV6-6 and TRBJ2-5; tentative D call: TRBD1 (5 bases). CDR3 size: 13 residues. Germline values: CDR1 MNHNY, CDR2 SVGAGI (reference sequence). V dropped 2 bases and J dropped 7 bases, with 11 bases sitting between them. CDR3 coding DNA: TGTGCCAGCAGTTACACCCAGGGCGGGACCCAGTACTTC. It is translated as CASSYTQGGTQYF.

This clone has more than one count but fewer than ten. V gene TRBV14 combines with J gene TRBJ1-3; a weak D match, TRBD1 (6 bases). This CDR3 has 15 residues. Germline loops: CDR1 SGHDN, CDR2 FVKESK. V was pared by 5 bases and J by 0 bases, with 11 bases between. The CDR3 DNA follows: TGTGCCAGCAGCGCAGGGGTTTCCTCTGGAAACACCATATATTTT. It encodes CASSAGVSSGNTIYF.

Turning to this clone: Other DNA variants within this sample encode the same CDR3. This chain connects TRBV30 to TRBJ2-1, with 10 bases identical to TRBD2. CDR1 and CDR2 (germline): GTSNPN, SVGIG (reference sequence). This CDR3 spans 14 amino acids. V lost 2 bases and J lost 4; bases outside the gene matches: 2. Here the CDR3 reads CAWSSSGGYNEQFF. As DNA, the CDR3 is TGTGCCTGGAGTTCTAGCGGGGGATACAATGAGCAGTTCTTC.

This rearrangement joins TRBV2 to TRBJ2-7; a possible D gene is TRBD2 (6 bases). This CDR3 comprises 14 residues. Germline V gives CDR1 SNHLY, CDR2 FYNNEI. Trimming pared 0 bases from V and 1 base from J, leaving 7 bases between. The CDR3 DNA reads TGTGCCAGCAGTGAAGCGGAGGGGTCCTACGAGCAGTACTTC. Translation gives CASSEAEGSYEQYF.

V gene TRBV7-2 combines with J gene TRBJ2-4; TRBD2 matches 11 bases. V was clipped by 5 bases and J by 6 bases; unmatched bases: 6. The CDR3 totals 15 residues. Per the germline V gene, CDR1 is SGHTA and CDR2 is FQGNSA. The CDR3 nucleotides are TGTGCCAGCAGCGTGCTAGCGGGGGGCGTAAACATTCAGTACTTC. Residues: CASSVLAGGVNIQYF.

This clone was seen only a few times. V is TRBV27 and J is TRBJ1-2, with D unclear. CDR1 is MNHEY and CDR2 is SMNVEV in the germline V gene (reference sequence). Trimming shortened V by 7 bases and J by 5 bases, and 26 bases separated the two germline ends. This CDR3 is built from 17 residues. DNA of the CDR3: TGTGCCAGCACCCCCCGTTCATTCCAGAGGGCCGTTTATGGCTACACCTTC. Protein sequence: CASTPRSFQRAVYGYTF.

This clone showed up just a few times. V gene TRBV7-2 combines with J gene TRBJ1-2, with D unresolved. V shed 1 base and J shed 4 bases, with 13 bases lying between them. The V gene's germline CDR1 is SGHTA and CDR2 FQGNSA. The CDR3 is made up of 15 amino acids. In DNA form, the CDR3 reads TGTGCCAGCAGCTTAGGCGGCCCTACCTCCTATGGCTACACCTTC. Translated: CASSLGGPTSYGYTF.

The rearrangement uses TRBV4-3 and TRBJ2-1; tentatively, D is TRBD2 (5 bases). V lost 5 bases and J lost 3, with 8 bases in between. This CDR3 region has 13 residues. In germline, CDR1 is LGHNA, CDR2 YSLEER. The CDR3 sequence is CASSLDFYNEQFF. The CDR3, as DNA: TGCGCCAGCAGCTTGGACTTCTACAATGAGCAGTTCTTC.

This clone was found a few times. The J gene is TRBJ1-6, the V gene TRBV5-6, with D possibly matching TRBD1 (5 bases). The CDR3 is 15 residues long. V was trimmed by 1 base and J by 4 bases, leaving 9 bases between them. CDR1 and CDR2 (germline): SGHDT, YYEEEE. CDR3 in DNA: TGTGCCAGCAGCTTGAGGGACGGATATAATTCACCCCTCCACTTT. Its protein product is CASSLRDGYNSPLHF.